This T cell receptor (beta chain) is drawn from a study of blood T cell repertoires in COVID-19. Study-level information: Collection of acute and convalescent COVID-19 samples took place in the United States, Italy and Spain. PBMCs, B-cell-depleted T cells, or T cells were the source of the cDNA or gDNA that made up the material.

Germline CDR1 SGHNT, CDR2 YYREEE (reference sequence). V lost 0 bases, J lost 8 bases, and 11 bases lay in between. The CDR3 consists of 14 residues. In the original workflow: Cell counts per sample came from amplifying reference gene primers. The assay was immunoSEQ multiplex PCR, and TCRdb's table has in-frame clones only and misses some. V and J calls and clone size are given by that table; D and trimming were obtained from the DNA. The profile shows roughly 180,000 clones, about 85% of them singletons. It was during active infection that Seattle patients were enrolled and then longitudinally followed.

The chain recombines TRBV5-4 with TRBJ1-4; no clear D gene. The origin of this receptor is a man aged 80 or over with COVID-19, enrolled during active disease. Sample: peripheral blood. The CDR3 nucleotides read TGTGCCAGCAGCTTGGCCGGGGTTGGCGAAAAACTGTTTTTT. Translating gives CASSLAGVGEKLFF.